The 3 T cell receptor beta chains presented below share a single source sample, sequenced in a study of blood T cell repertoires in COVID-19. Generated by immunoSEQ multiplex PCR, the TCRdb table keeps only in-frame clones and is missing some. Here the sample spans fewer than 300,000 clones, 80% to 90% being singletons. Sequencing was performed on peripheral blood. Receptors originate from a woman between 50 and 59 years old who had recovered from COVID-19.

The rearrangement links TRBV28 to TRBJ1-2; D gene unclear. This CDR3 has 11 amino acids. V shed 10 bases and J shed 3 bases, with 9 bases lying between them. Germline CDR1 MDHEN, CDR2 SYDVKM. The CDR3 nucleotides read TGTGCCACCGGGAGGGACTATGGCTACACCTTC. Protein: CATGRDYGYTF.

V usage is TRBV7-2 and J usage is TRBJ1-1; perhaps TRBD1 as D (6 bases). Germline V gene sequence: CDR1 SGHTA, CDR2 FQGNSA. The CDR3 covers 15 residues. The germline V and J ends were trimmed by 0 bases and 8 bases, with 16 bases remaining between them. CDR3 nucleotides: TGTGCCAGCAGCTTAGCCGTTAACAGGGTGCTCGAAGCTTTCTTT. As protein: CASSLAVNRVLEAFF.

This clone was picked up a small number of times. V is TRBV9 and J is TRBJ2-3; D is possibly TRBD2 (6 bases). Trimming removed 5 bases from V and 3 bases from J, with 10 bases in between. Germline CDR1 reads SGDLS; CDR2 reads YYNGEE. This CDR3 contains 13 residues. The CDR3 DNA sequence: TGTGCCAGCAGGGAAGGGACTACAGATACGCAGTATTTT. Its translation is CASREGTTDTQYF.